This T cell receptor (beta chain) was identified in a study of graft-versus-host responses after intestinal transplantation. The V gene lost 6 bases and the J gene lost 3 bases, with 12 bases spanning the gap. The germline V gene has CDR1 PRHDT and CDR2 FYEKMQ (reference sequence). CDR3 length: 13 residues. The study, taken as a whole, reports: Graft-donor T cell macrochimerism in patients accompanied high graft-versus-host to host-versus-graft clonal ratios in allografts.

Measured with immunoSEQ multiplex PCR; TCRdb has only the in-frame clones, and not every one. The table lists roughly 90,000 clones, under 95% of them singletons. Regarding this clone: Antigen unknown.

The receptor was isolated from a human donor who received an intestinal transplant. This rearrangement joins TRBV13 to TRBJ2-7, with D uncertain. The starting material was unstimulated CD8+ T cells sorted from spleen or lymph node cells, obtained before intestinal transplant. The CDR3 loop reads CASSVATDYEQYF. The CDR3 nucleotides read TGTGCCAGCAGTGTAGCAACTGACTACGAGCAGTACTTC.